The 26 T cell receptor beta chains in this list originate from one sample, sequenced in a study of graft-versus-host responses after intestinal transplantation. These receptors lack a known antigen. TCRdb's table, derived via immunoSEQ multiplex PCR, lists solely in-frame clones and lacks some. Of some 110,000 clones in the sample, roughly 87% were seen once. The sequences come from unstimulated CD4+ T cells sorted from spleen or lymph node cells, collected before intestinal transplant. These receptors were collected from a human donor who received an intestinal transplant.

The V and J genes are TRBV28 and TRBJ1-2; TRBD1 might be the D (6 bases). This CDR3 has 15 residues. Germline values: CDR1 MDHEN, CDR2 SYDVKM. V was pared by 7 bases and J by 8 bases, with 23 bases between. CDR3 nucleotides: TGTGCCAGCATACTTAGGGCCCCAGGGGCTAAGGGCTACACCTTC. Its protein is CASILRAPGAKGYTF.

Details on this clone: Other DNA sequences within the sample encode an identical CDR3. The chain combines TRBV29-1 with TRBJ1-2; unclear D gene. This CDR3 contains 13 residues. Per germline, CDR1 SQVTM and CDR2 ANQGSEA. Trimming took 6 bases from V and 2 from J, leaving 13 bases between them. The CDR3 coding sequence is TGCAGCGTCGGCCAGGTAGTAAACTATGGCTACACCTTC. It specifies CSVGQVVNYGYTF.

Concerning this clone itself: At one boundary the junction diverges from the germline segment, which might be a read error. The CDR3 spells CARSYSKRAGGIGYTF. The CDR3 DNA reads TGTGCCCGCAGTTACTCGAAGCGGGCGGGGGGGATAGGCTACACCTTC. V gene TRBV6-6 combines with J gene TRBJ1-2; D possibly corresponds to TRBD1 (5 bases). The CDR3 contains 16 residues. CDR1 MNHNY and CDR2 SVGAGI come from the germline V gene (reference sequence).

This rearrangement joins TRBV19 to TRBJ2-7; the D gene is possibly TRBD1 (6 bases). The germline CDR1 and CDR2 sequences are LNHDA and SQIVND (reference sequence). Trimming removed 10 bases at V and 1 base at J, with 20 bases between. This CDR3 has 15 residues. In DNA form, the CDR3 reads TGTGCCACCAAAGTAGGGGGAATAGGGTCCTACGAGCAGTACTTC. This encodes CATKVGGIGSYEQYF.

The chain employs TRBV5-1 and TRBJ2-2, with D perhaps matching TRBD1 or TRBD2 (5 bases each). Germline V gene data show CDR1 as SGHRS and CDR2 as YFSETQ. The CDR3 has 15 amino acids. V was pared by 0 bases and J by 5 bases, with 11 bases between. The CDR3 nucleotides read TGCGCCAGCAGCTTGGGAACTAGGACAACCGGGGAGCTGTTTTTT. It codes for CASSLGTRTTGELFF.

The chain employs TRBV10-3 and TRBJ2-1; TRBD2 matches 13 bases. This CDR3 comprises 15 residues. Germline CDR1 reads ENHRY; CDR2 reads SYGVKD. Trimming cost V 7 bases and J 10 bases; bases outside gene matches: 10. CDR3 residues: CAIKATSGGEKEQFF. CDR3 in DNA: TGTGCCATCAAGGCTACTAGCGGGGGGGAAAAAGAGCAGTTCTTC.

The CDR3 nucleotides read TGTGCCAGTGGACTAGCGGGGAATGAGCAGTTCTTC. Residues: CASGLAGNEQFF. This chain joins TRBV19 and TRBJ2-1; 12 nucleotides line up with TRBD2. Germline V gene data show CDR1 as LNHDA and CDR2 as SQIVND (reference sequence). The CDR3 is 12 residues long. After removal of 8 bases from V and 7 bases from J, the junction contained 0 bases not matched to a gene.

The chain couples TRBV9 to TRBJ2-7; the match to TRBD1 covers 10 bases. Trimming cost V 0 bases and J 2 bases; bases outside gene matches: 2. The CDR3 is 15 amino acids. The germline V gene encodes CDR1 SGDLS and CDR2 YYNGEE. This CDR3 reads CASSVGGTGAYEQYF. The CDR3 DNA sequence: TGTGCCAGCAGCGTAGGAGGGACAGGGGCCTACGAGCAGTACTTC.

The chain combines TRBV5-6 with TRBJ2-7; no clear D gene. The CDR3 consists of 13 residues. Looked up from germline, CDR1 is SGHDT and CDR2 is YYEEEE. V was clipped by 4 bases and J by 3 bases, with 11 bases between them. The CDR3 sequence: CASSPPGRYEQYF. CDR3 nucleotides: TGTGCCAGCAGCCCGCCTGGGCGCTACGAGCAGTACTTC.

This clone occurred once. The chain employs TRBV6-1 and TRBJ2-1, with a weak D call TRBD2 (5 bases). Between the trimmed V and J ends, which lost 5 bases and 3 bases, there was a span of 11 bases. Germline loops: CDR1 MNHNS, CDR2 SASEGT. This CDR3 contains 14 residues. CDR3 sequence (DNA): TGTGCCAGCAGTAGGGCAGGAGGCTACAATGAGCAGTTCTTC. Translated, it gives CASSRAGGYNEQFF.

V usage is TRBV28 and J usage is TRBJ1-1; 9 bases match TRBD1. The trim removed 5 bases at V and 1 base at J, leaving 5 bases unmatched. Germline CDR1 reads MDHEN; CDR2 reads SYDVKM. This CDR3 has 15 amino acids. CDR3 amino acids: CASSTGGARNTEAFF. In DNA form, the CDR3 reads TGTGCCAGCAGTACAGGGGGCGCAAGGAACACTGAAGCTTTCTTT.

The chain couples TRBV6-5 to TRBJ2-7; TRBD1 matches at 7 bases. With 6 bases clipped from V and 2 bases from J, the junction kept 10 bases outside the gene matches. The germline V gene has CDR1 MNHEY and CDR2 SVGAGI. The CDR3 has 15 residues. The CDR3 nucleotides are TGTGCCAGCAGCGACCTCAGGGGGATTCCCTACGAGCAGTACTTC. Amino acids: CASSDLRGIPYEQYF.

The rearrangement joins TRBV4-2 to TRBJ2-5, with 10 positions matching TRBD2. Germline-derived CDR1 and CDR2 are LGHNA and YNFKEQ. This CDR3 has 15 amino acids. J lost 5 bases, V lost 8 bases, and 11 bases had no gene match. The CDR3, as DNA: TGTGCCAGCGCTGGGGGTAGCGGGAGGTCGGAGACCCAGTACTTC. Translated, it gives CASAGGSGRSETQYF.

The chain is built from TRBV7-9 and TRBJ1-1; D is undetermined. Trimming took off 0 bases at V and 4 bases at J, with 6 bases between the two ends. In germline, CDR1 is SEHNR, CDR2 FQNEAQ (reference sequence). The CDR3 extends over 13 amino acids. The CDR3 is CASSLAVGTEAFF. The CDR3 nucleotides read TGTGCCAGCAGCTTAGCTGTCGGCACTGAAGCTTTCTTT.

The chain employs TRBV10-1 and TRBJ2-1; TRBD2 matches 8 bases. The J segment lost 8 bases and the V segment lost 0 bases, leaving 6 bases of the junction unmatched. This CDR3 is built from 15 residues. Germline V gene lookup returns CDR1 WNHNN and CDR2 SYGVQD (reference sequence). The CDR3 sequence: CASSESPGGKDEQFF. The CDR3 region has the DNA TGCGCCAGCAGTGAGTCTCCGGGAGGGAAGGATGAGCAGTTCTTC.

CDR3: CASSTLLGIRALAGNNEQFF. Here the CDR3 DNA reads TGTGCCAGCAGTACTCTCCTCGGAATAAGGGCGCTAGCGGGGAACAATGAGCAGTTCTTC. This chain connects TRBV28 to TRBJ2-1; the match to TRBD2 covers 9 bases. The CDR3 covers 20 residues. Germline V gives CDR1 MDHEN, CDR2 SYDVKM. V lost 5 bases and J lost 5; bases outside the gene matches: 22.

V is TRBV7-2 and J is TRBJ2-1, with TRBD2 matching 11 bases. The CDR3 has 16 residues. The germline gives CDR1 SGHTA, CDR2 FQGNSA. J was trimmed by 4 bases and V by 5 bases; bases with no gene match: 7. CDR3 amino acids: CASSVHSGREYNEQFF. In nucleotides, the CDR3 is TGTGCCAGCAGCGTCCATAGCGGGAGGGAATACAATGAGCAGTTCTTC.

The rearrangement links TRBV12-5 to TRBJ2-7; TRBD1 matches at 9 bases. CDR1 and CDR2 (germline): LGHNT, FRNRAP. CDR3 length: 16 residues. V lost 0 bases, J lost 1 base, and 4 bases stayed unmatched. The CDR3 region has the DNA TGTGCTAGTGGTTTGGTGACGACAGGGGGGTCCTACGAGCAGTACTTC. Its translation: CASGLVTTGGSYEQYF.

The chain employs TRBV7-2 and TRBJ1-1; D gene ambiguous. CDR3 length: 15 amino acids. V was pared by 1 base and J by 0 bases, with 9 bases between. The germline V gene encodes CDR1 SGHTA and CDR2 FQGNSA. DNA of the CDR3: TGTGCCAGCAGCTTAGTGACAAGCCTGAACACTGAAGCTTTCTTT. Translated, it gives CASSLVTSLNTEAFF.

The chain links TRBV7-9 to TRBJ2-2; D gene unclear. This CDR3 contains 14 residues. CDR1 and CDR2 from the germline V gene are SEHNR and FQNEAQ (reference sequence). Trimming stripped 1 base from V and 1 base from J, with 4 bases between. The CDR3 spells CASSLGQNTGELFF. DNA for the CDR3: TGTGCCAGCAGCTTAGGCCAGAACACCGGGGAGCTGTTTTTT.

The gene calls are TRBV5-4 and TRBJ2-2, with TRBD2 matching over 8 bases. J was trimmed by 6 bases and V by 5 bases; bases with no gene match: 9. Germline CDR1 is SGHNT and CDR2 is YYREEE (reference sequence). This CDR3 is built from 15 residues. This CDR3 is CASRRGLEGSGELFF. The DNA of the CDR3 is TGTGCCAGCAGACGGGGACTAGAGGGTTCCGGGGAGCTGTTTTTT.

V is TRBV4-1 and J is TRBJ2-7; 11 bases are a match to TRBD1. This CDR3 contains 15 residues. CDR1 and CDR2 (germline): MGHRA, YSYEKL. V trimming: 1 base; J trimming: 7 bases; junction bases outside the gene matches: 6. The CDR3 sequence is CASSQAGQGAREQYF. CDR3 DNA sequence: TGCGCCAGCAGCCAAGCCGGACAGGGGGCGCGAGAGCAGTACTTC.

V is TRBV6-6 and J is TRBJ2-3; 8 bases line up with TRBD1. The germline gives CDR1 MNHNY, CDR2 SVGAGI (reference sequence). CDR3 size: 16 residues. The V gene end was trimmed by 0 bases and the J gene end by 1 base; junction bases not matched to a gene: 3. CDR3 DNA: TGTGCCAGCAGTTACTCGGGCAGGGGGCGCACAGATACGCAGTATTTT. Amino acids: CASSYSGRGRTDTQYF.

The V call is TRBV6-5, the J call TRBJ1-1; D is ambiguous. The length of the CDR3 is 14 residues. Trimming stripped 8 bases from V and 0 bases from J, with 13 bases between. CDR1 and CDR2 from the germline V gene are MNHEY and SVGAGI. CDR3 in amino acids: CASFWTNMNTEAFF. CDR3 coding DNA: TGTGCCAGCTTTTGGACGAACATGAACACTGAAGCTTTCTTT.

The genes are TRBV9 and TRBJ1-1, with TRBD1 as a possible D gene (6 bases). The CDR3 sequence is 15 residues long. V lost 4 bases and J 5 bases, leaving 18 bases between the germline ends. Germline V gene lookup returns CDR1 SGDLS and CDR2 YYNGEE. The CDR3 loop reads CASSPVGTQDTEAFF. The DNA of the CDR3 is TGTGCCAGCAGCCCCGTCGGGACACAAGATACTGAAGCTTTCTTT.

Details on this clone: Additional DNA sequences in this sample encode the identical CDR3. This chain uses TRBV7-2 with TRBJ1-5; no clear D. V lost 1 base and J 0 bases, leaving 7 bases between the germline ends. Germline lookup yields CDR1 SGHTA and CDR2 FQGNSA. This CDR3 region has 15 residues. CDR3 sequence (DNA): TGTGCCAGCAGCTTAGTGACTGATAGCAATCAGCCCCAGCATTTT. It codes for CASSLVTDSNQPQHF. Full variable domain (outside the CDR3, taken from reference TRBV7-2 and TRBJ1-5): GAGVSQSPSNKVTEKGKDVELRCDPISGHTALYWYRQSLGQGLEFLIYFQGNSAPDKSGLPSDRFSAERTGGSVSTLTIQRTQQEDSAVYLCASSLVTDSNQPQHFGDGTRLSIL.